The 2 T cell receptor beta chains below come from one sample, sequenced in a study of blood T cell repertoires in COVID-19. The data were produced by immunoSEQ multiplex PCR, yet TCRdb's version contains in-frame clones alone and is incomplete. The sample records approximately 200,000 clones, 85% to 95% being singletons. Sample: peripheral blood. These receptors were obtained from a man aged 25-45 years with COVID-19, enrolled during active disease.

This chain uses TRBV5-1 with TRBJ2-7, with D possibly TRBD2 on 5 matching bases. The V and J ends lost 1 base and 5 bases respectively, with 10 bases between them. This CDR3 comprises 13 residues. Germline V gene sequence: CDR1 SGHRS, CDR2 YFSETQ. The CDR3 DNA follows: TGCGCCAGCAGCTTGTCGAGGGCCCACGAGCAGTACTTC. This encodes CASSLSRAHEQYF.

The V gene is TRBV4-1, the J gene TRBJ2-7; tentative D call: TRBD1 (5 bases). CDR3 length equals 14 residues. V was clipped by 0 bases and J by 3 bases, with 9 bases between them. The germline V gene has CDR1 MGHRA and CDR2 YSYEKL. The DNA of the CDR3 is TGCGCCAGCAGCCAAGAGGGGCAGGGCTACGAGCAGTACTTC. Translation: CASSQEGQGYEQYF.